This TCR beta chain was sequenced in a study of cytomegalovirus exposure and HLA in healthy donors. Germline trimming cut 0 bases from V and 0 bases from J; bases unmatched to any gene: 6. CDR1 and CDR2 (germline): SGDLS, YYNGEE. The CDR3 consists of 18 residues. This clone was observed a handful of times. The study ran its PCR with 60 Vbeta and 13 Jbeta primers. Sequencing used immunoSEQ multiplex PCR; TCRdb keeps in-frame clones, though not all of them. The table records 110,000 to 150,000 clones, roughly 9.8% of them present only once. Material: PBMCs. The sequence was obtained from a middle-aged man in good health and CMV-seronegative. The rearrangement uses TRBV9 and TRBJ2-2; 9 bases map to TRBD2. The CDR3 region is CASSVGVAGASNTGELFF. CDR3 DNA: TGTGCCAGCAGCGTAGGGGTAGCGGGGGCCTCGAACACCGGGGAGCTGTTTTTT. The complete variable domain, with remaining parts taken from reference TRBV9 and TRBJ2-2, reads DSGVTQTPKHLITATGQRVTLRCSPRSGDLSVYWYQQSLDQGLQFLIQYYNGEERAKGNILERFSAQQFPDLHSELNLSSLELGDSALYFCASSVGVAGASNTGELFFGEGSRLTVL.